What follows are 15 T cell receptor beta chains derived from one specimen sequenced in a study of cytomegalovirus exposure and HLA in healthy donors. Some clones are missing from TCRdb's copy, which holds only in-frame ones; the method was immunoSEQ multiplex PCR. The sample contains 200,000 to 250,000 clones, around four fifths of which appear only once. Material for sequencing was PBMCs. The source is a woman under 30 in good health and CMV-seronegative.

This chain uses TRBV2 with TRBJ2-5; possible D gene TRBD2, 5 bases. The germline V gene has CDR1 SNHLY and CDR2 FYNNEI. This CDR3 has 13 amino acids. The V gene lost 5 bases and the J gene lost 5 bases, with 12 bases spanning the gap. In DNA form, the CDR3 reads TGTGCCAGCAGTCGAGAGACGGGGGAGACCCAGTACTTC. This encodes CASSRETGETQYF.

This clone was seen a handful of times. The chain links TRBV7-9 to TRBJ2-7; TRBD2 agrees at 7 bases. J lost 3 bases, V lost 3 bases, and 11 bases had no gene match. The CDR3 is made up of 16 amino acids. The germline CDR1 and CDR2 sequences are SEHNR and FQNEAQ (reference sequence). The CDR3 sequence is CASSFSYSSGGYEQYF. The CDR3 DNA follows: TGTGCCAGCAGCTTCTCCTACTCTAGCGGTGGCTACGAGCAGTACTTC.

V usage is TRBV19 and J usage is TRBJ2-7; 8 nucleotides match TRBD1. The CDR3 totals 16 residues. Trimming removed 1 base from V and 0 bases from J; junction bases left unmatched: 5. Per germline, CDR1 LNHDA and CDR2 SQIVND (reference sequence). The CDR3 nucleotides read TGTGCCAGTAGTATAGCCGGGACAGGTTTCTCCTACGAGCAGTACTTC. This codes for CASSIAGTGFSYEQYF.

The chain is built from TRBV5-6 and TRBJ2-1; TRBD1 aligns across 8 bases. CDR1 SGHDT and CDR2 YYEEEE come from the germline V gene. This CDR3 region has 15 residues. V lost 2 bases, J lost 5 bases, and 6 bases stayed unmatched. The chain's CDR3 is CASSFRDRTDNEQFF. The CDR3 DNA reads TGTGCCAGCAGCTTCCGGGACAGGACCGACAATGAGCAGTTCTTC.

The V gene is TRBV25-1, the J gene TRBJ2-1; possibly TRBD2 for D (5 bases). There are 12 residues in the CDR3. CDR1 MGHDK and CDR2 SYGVNS come from the germline V gene. The V gene lost 6 bases and the J gene lost 4 bases, with 7 bases spanning the gap. The CDR3 DNA is TGTGCCAGCAGACTAGGGTACAATGAGCAGTTCTTC. Protein: CASRLGYNEQFF.

The rearrangement links TRBV27 to TRBJ2-1; TRBD1 agrees at 9 bases. Germline CDR1 MNHEY, CDR2 SMNVEV (reference sequence). J gave up 1 base and V 6 bases, and 7 bases lay outside the gene matches. The CDR3 is 16 amino acids. The CDR3 nucleotides read TGTGCCAGCAGCGACTCCGGGACAGGGTCCTACAATGAGCAGTTCTTC. It is translated as CASSDSGTGSYNEQFF.

This clone was seen a few times. The V call is TRBV28, the J call TRBJ2-7, with 7 bases lining up with TRBD1. The germline gives CDR1 MDHEN, CDR2 SYDVKM. The CDR3 has 13 amino acids. The J segment lost 6 bases and the V segment lost 6 bases, leaving 8 bases of the junction unmatched. The CDR3 region has the DNA TGTGCCAGCAGATCCGGGACAGAGGGCGAGCAGTACTTC. It encodes CASRSGTEGEQYF.

This clone showed up just once. The rearrangement joins TRBV14 to TRBJ2-1; no clear D. The CDR3 has 11 amino acids. V was pared by 2 bases and J by 8 bases, with 4 bases between. CDR1 is SGHDN, CDR2 FVKESK, per germline. CDR3 region: CASSQFHEQFF. CDR3 nucleotide sequence: TGTGCCAGCAGCCAATTTCATGAGCAGTTCTTC.

The V and J genes are TRBV7-9 and TRBJ1-2; D is unresolved. CDR1 and CDR2 (germline): SEHNR, FQNEAQ (reference sequence). This CDR3 region has 14 residues. Trimming pared 2 bases from V and 1 base from J, leaving 8 bases between. The CDR3 nucleotides are TGTGCCAGCAGCTTATCACAATATAACTATGGCTACACCTTC. It codes for CASSLSQYNYGYTF.

This chain joins TRBV5-8 and TRBJ2-3; 12 positions agree with TRBD2. Germline-derived CDR1 and CDR2 are SGHTS and YDEGEE. The CDR3 loop spans 15 amino acids. The trim removed 4 bases at V and 6 bases at J, leaving 6 bases unmatched. The CDR3 reads CASSQLAGGGDTQYF. In DNA, the CDR3 is TGTGCCAGCAGCCAACTAGCGGGGGGTGGGGATACGCAGTATTTT.

A note on this clone: This CDR3 is also generated by other DNA sequences in the sample. V gene TRBV5-1 combines with J gene TRBJ1-2; unclear D gene. The germline gives CDR1 SGHRS, CDR2 YFSETQ. V was trimmed by 0 bases and J by 2 bases, leaving 2 bases between them. The CDR3 length is 12 residues. CDR3 nucleotides: TGCGCCAGCAGCTTGGAAAACTATGGCTACACCTTC. It encodes CASSLENYGYTF.

Comment on this clone: This could be a read error, since a much larger clone is one nucleotide away. The chain uses TRBV6-1 and TRBJ2-3, with D maybe TRBD2 (6 bases). The length of the CDR3 is 14 residues. Germline CDR1 reads MNHNS; CDR2 reads SASEGT. V dropped 2 bases and J dropped 2 bases, with 8 bases sitting between them. As DNA, the CDR3 is TGTGCCAGCAGTGAATCGGGGGACACAGATACGCAGTATTTT. As protein: CASSESGDTDTQYF.

This clone appeared a few times. This chain links TRBV6-5 with TRBJ1-1; 7 nucleotides line up with TRBD1. Trimming removed 5 bases from V and 1 base from J; junction bases left unmatched: 4. This CDR3 is 14 amino acids long. The germline V gene encodes CDR1 MNHEY and CDR2 SVGAGI. The CDR3 DNA reads as TGTGCCAGCAGTAATAACAGGGGGAACACTGAAGCTTTCTTT. Amino acids: CASSNNRGNTEAFF.

This chain links TRBV7-9 with TRBJ2-7; the D is unclear. V dropped 5 bases and J dropped 0 bases, with 8 bases sitting between them. The CDR3 runs to 13 residues. Germline V lookup: CDR1 SEHNR, CDR2 FQNEAQ (reference sequence). Here the CDR3 DNA reads TGTGCCAGCAGCCCGAAAAGCTCCTACGAGCAGTACTTC. It yields the protein CASSPKSSYEQYF.

This chain joins TRBV6-6 and TRBJ2-7; D gene unclear. This CDR3 region has 14 residues. Trimming shortened V by 5 bases and J by 2 bases, and 13 bases separated the two germline ends. Germline CDR1 MNHNY, CDR2 SVGAGI (reference sequence). CDR3 nucleotides: TGTGCCAGCAGTCGACCGTCAGAGACCTACGAGCAGTACTTC. It encodes CASSRPSETYEQYF.